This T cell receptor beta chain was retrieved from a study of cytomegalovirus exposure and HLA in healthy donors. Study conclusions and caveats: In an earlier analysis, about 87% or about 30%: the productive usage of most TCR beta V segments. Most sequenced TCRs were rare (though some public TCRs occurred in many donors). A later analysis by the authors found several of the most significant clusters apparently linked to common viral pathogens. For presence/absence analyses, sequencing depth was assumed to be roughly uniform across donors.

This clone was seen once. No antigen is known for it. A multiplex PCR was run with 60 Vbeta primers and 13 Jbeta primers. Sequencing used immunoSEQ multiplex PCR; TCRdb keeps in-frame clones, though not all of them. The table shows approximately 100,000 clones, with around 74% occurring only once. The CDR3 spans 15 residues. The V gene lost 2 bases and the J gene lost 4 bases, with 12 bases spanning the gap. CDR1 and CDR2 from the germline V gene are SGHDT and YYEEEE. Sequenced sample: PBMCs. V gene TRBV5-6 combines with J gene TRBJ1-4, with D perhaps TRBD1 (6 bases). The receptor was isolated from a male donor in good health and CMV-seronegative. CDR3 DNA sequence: TGTGCCAGCAGCTTCGTTGGACAGATTAATGAAAAACTGTTTTTT. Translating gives CASSFVGQINEKLFF.